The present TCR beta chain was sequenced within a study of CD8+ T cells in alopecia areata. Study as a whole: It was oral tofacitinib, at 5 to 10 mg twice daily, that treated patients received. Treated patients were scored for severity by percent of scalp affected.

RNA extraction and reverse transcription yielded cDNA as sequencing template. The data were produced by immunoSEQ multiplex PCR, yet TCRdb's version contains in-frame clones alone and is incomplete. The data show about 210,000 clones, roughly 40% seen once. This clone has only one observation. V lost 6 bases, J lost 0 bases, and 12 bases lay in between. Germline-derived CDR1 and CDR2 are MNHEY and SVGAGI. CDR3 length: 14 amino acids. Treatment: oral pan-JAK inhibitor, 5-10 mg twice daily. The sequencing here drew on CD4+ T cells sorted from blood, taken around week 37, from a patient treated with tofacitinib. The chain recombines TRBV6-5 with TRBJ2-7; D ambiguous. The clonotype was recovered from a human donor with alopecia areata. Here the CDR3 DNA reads TGTGCCAGCAGGAAGGACGGAACCTCCTACGAGCAGTACTTC. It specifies CASRKDGTSYEQYF.